Reported below is one T cell receptor beta chain. In TCRdb, the RT-PCR reads were re-called with MiXCR into one record per CDR3 protein. The data hold around 700,000 distinct CDR3 sequences, with 11% to 15% observed a single time. There are 16 residues in the CDR3. Germline V gene lookup returns CDR1 SGHKS and CDR2 YYEKEE (reference sequence). V was clipped by 0 bases and J by 0 bases, with 7 bases between them. This chain connects TRBV5-5 to TRBJ1-6; D unclear. The origin of this receptor is a female donor in good health, serving as a healthy control. Material: memory CD4+ T cells from blood. Here the CDR3 reads CASSLGGYSYNSPLHF. CDR3 coding DNA: TGTGCCAGCAGCTTGGGCGGATACTCCTATAATTCACCCCTCCACTTT.